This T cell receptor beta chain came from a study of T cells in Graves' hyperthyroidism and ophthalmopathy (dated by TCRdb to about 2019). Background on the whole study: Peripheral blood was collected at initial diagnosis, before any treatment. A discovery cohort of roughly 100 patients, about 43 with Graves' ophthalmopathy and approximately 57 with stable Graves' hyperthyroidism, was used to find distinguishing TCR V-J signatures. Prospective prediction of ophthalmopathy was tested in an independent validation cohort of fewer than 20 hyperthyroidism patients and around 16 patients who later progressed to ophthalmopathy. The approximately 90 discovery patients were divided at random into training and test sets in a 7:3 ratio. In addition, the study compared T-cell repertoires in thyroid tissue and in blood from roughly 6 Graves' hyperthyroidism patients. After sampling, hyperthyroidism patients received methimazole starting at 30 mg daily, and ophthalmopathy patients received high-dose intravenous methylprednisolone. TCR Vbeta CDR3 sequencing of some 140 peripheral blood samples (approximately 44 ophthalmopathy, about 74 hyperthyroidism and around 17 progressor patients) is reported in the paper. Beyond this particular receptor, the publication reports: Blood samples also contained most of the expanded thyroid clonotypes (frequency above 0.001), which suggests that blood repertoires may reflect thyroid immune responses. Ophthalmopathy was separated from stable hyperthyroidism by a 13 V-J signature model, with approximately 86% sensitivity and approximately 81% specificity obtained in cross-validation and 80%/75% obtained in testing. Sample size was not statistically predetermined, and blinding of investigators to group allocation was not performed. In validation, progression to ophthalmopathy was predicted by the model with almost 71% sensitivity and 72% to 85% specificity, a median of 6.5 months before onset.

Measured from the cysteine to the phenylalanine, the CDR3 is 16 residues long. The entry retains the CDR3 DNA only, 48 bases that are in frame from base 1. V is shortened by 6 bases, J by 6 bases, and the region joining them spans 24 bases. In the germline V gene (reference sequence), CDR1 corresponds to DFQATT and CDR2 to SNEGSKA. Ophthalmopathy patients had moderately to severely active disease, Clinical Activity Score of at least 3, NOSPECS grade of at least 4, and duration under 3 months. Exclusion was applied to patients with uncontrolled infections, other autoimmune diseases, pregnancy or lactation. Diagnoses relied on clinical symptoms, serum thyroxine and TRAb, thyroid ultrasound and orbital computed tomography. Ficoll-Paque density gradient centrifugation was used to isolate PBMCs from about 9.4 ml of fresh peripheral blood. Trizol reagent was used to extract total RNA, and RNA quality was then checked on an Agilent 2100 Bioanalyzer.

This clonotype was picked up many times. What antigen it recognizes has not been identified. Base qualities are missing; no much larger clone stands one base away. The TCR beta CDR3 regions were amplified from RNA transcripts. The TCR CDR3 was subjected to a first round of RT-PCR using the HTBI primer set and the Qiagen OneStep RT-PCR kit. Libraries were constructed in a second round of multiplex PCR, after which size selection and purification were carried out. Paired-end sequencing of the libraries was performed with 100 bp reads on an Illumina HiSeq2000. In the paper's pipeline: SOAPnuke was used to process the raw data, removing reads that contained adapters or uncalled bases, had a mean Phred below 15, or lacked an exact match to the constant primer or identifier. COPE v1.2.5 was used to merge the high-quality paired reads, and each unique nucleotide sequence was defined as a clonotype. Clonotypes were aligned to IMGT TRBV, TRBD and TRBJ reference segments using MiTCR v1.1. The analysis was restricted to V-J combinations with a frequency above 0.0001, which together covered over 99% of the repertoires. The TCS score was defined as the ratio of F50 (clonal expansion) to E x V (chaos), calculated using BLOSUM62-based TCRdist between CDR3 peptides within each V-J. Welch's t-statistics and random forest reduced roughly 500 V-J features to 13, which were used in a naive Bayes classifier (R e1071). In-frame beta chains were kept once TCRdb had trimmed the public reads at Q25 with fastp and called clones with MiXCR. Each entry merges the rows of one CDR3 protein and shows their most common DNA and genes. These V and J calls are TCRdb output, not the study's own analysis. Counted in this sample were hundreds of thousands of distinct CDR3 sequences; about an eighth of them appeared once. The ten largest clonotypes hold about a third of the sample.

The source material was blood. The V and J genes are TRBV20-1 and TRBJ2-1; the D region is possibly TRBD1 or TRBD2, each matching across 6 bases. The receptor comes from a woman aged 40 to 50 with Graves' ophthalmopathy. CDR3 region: CSASRLGAGRGNEQFF. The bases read TGCAGTGCGAGCCGACTGGGGGCCGGGAGAGGCAATGAGCAGTTCTTC.